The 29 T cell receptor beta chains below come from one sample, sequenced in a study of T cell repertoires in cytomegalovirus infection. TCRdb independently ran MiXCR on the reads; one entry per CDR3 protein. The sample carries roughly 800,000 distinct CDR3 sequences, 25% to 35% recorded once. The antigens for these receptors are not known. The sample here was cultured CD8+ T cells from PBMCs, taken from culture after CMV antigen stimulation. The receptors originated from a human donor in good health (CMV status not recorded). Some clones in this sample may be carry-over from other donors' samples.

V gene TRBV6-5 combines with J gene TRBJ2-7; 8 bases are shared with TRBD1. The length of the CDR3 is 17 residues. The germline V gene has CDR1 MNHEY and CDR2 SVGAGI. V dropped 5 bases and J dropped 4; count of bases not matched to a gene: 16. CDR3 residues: CASSHQVPGTGGYEQYV. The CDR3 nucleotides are TGTGCCAGCAGTCACCAAGTCCCTGGGACAGGCGGTTACGAGCAGTACGTC.

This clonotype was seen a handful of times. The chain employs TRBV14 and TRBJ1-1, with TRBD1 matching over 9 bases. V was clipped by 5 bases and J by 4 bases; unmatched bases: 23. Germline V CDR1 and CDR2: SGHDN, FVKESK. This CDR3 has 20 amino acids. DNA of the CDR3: TGTGCCAGCAGCTACTTTAACATACCGGGGACAGGGTACGCGGGCACTGAAGCTTTCTTT. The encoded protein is CASSYFNIPGTGYAGTEAFF.

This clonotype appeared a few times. CDR3 coding DNA: TGTGCCAGCAGCCAGGGGGCCCCCTCCTACAATGAGCAGTTCTTC. Protein product: CASSQGAPSYNEQFF. This chain links TRBV7-8 with TRBJ2-1; 8 nucleotides agree with TRBD1. Germline-derived CDR1 and CDR2 are SGHVS and FQNEAQ. Losses at the gene ends were 5 bases for V and 0 bases for J; bases not matched to a gene: 3. This CDR3 spans 15 amino acids. The variable domain in full, with the rest retrieved from reference TRBV7-8 and TRBJ2-1, is GAGVSQSPRYKVAKRGQDVALRCDPISGHVSLFWYQQALGQGPEFLTYFQNEAQLDKSGLPSDRFFAERPEGSVSTLKIQRTQQEDSAVYLCASSQGAPSYNEQFFGPGTRLTVL.

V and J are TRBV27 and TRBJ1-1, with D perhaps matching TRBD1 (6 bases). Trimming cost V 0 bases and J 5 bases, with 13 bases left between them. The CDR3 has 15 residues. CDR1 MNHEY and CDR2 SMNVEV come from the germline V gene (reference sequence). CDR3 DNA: TGTGCCAGCAGTTTATCCTCTACAGGGAGTACTGAAGCTTTCTTT. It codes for CASSLSSTGSTEAFF.

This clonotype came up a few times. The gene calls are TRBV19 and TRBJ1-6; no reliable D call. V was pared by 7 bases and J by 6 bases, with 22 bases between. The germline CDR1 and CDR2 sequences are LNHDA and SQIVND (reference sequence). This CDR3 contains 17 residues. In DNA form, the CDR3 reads TGTGCCAGTACCACCCCTAACCTGGACGGCTCTAATTCACCCCTCCACTTT. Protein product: CASTTPNLDGSNSPLHF.

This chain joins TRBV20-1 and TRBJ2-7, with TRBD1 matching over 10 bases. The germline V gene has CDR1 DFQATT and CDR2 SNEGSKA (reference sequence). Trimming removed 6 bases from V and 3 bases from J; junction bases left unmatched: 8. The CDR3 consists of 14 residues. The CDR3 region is CSADDRDRGYEQYV. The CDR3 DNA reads TGCAGTGCCGACGACCGGGACAGGGGCTACGAGCAGTACGTC.

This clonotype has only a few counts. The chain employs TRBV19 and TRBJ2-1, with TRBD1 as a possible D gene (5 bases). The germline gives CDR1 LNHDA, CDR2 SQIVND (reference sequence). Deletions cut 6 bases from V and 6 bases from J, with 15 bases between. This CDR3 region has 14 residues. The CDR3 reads CASRWSRVPNEQFF. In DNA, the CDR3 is TGTGCCAGTAGGTGGAGCAGGGTACCCAATGAGCAGTTCTTC.

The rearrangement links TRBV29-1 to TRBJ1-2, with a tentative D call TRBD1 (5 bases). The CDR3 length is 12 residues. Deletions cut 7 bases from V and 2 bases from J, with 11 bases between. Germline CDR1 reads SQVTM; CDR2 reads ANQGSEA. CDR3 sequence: CSAPRENYGYTF. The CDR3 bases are TGCAGCGCACCCAGGGAGAACTATGGCTACACCTTC.

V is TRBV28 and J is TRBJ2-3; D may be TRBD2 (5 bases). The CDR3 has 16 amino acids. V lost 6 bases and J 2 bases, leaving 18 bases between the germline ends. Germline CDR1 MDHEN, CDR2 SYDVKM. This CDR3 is CASSKKVSEDTDTQYF. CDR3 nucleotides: TGTGCCAGCAGCAAAAAGGTTAGCGAGGACACAGATACGCAGTATTTT.

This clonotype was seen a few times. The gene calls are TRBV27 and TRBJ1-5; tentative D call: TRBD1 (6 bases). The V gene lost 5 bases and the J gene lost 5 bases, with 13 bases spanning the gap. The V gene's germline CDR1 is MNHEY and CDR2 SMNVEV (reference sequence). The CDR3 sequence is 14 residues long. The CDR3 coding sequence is TGTGCCAGCAGTCTGACAGGCTACGATCAGCCCCAGCATTTT. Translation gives CASSLTGYDQPQHF.

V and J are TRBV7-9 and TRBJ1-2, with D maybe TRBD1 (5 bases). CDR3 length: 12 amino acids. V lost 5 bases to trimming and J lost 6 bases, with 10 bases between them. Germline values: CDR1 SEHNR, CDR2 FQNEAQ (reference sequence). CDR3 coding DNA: TGTGCCAGCAGCCCGGGGGGGAATGGCTACACCTTC. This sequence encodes CASSPGGNGYTF.

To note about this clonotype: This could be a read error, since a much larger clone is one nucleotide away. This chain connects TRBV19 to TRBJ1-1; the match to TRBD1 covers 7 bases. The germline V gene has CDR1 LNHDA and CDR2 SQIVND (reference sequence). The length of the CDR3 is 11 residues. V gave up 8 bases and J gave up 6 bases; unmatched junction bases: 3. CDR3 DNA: TGTGCCAGTTCGACAGGGCCTGAAGCTTTCTTT. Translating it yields CASSTGPEAFF.

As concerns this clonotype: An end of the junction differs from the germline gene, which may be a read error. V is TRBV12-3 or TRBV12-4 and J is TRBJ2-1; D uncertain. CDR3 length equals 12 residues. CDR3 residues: CARSLAGNEQFF. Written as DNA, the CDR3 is TGTGCCAGGAGTTTAGCCGGGAATGAGCAGTTCTTC.

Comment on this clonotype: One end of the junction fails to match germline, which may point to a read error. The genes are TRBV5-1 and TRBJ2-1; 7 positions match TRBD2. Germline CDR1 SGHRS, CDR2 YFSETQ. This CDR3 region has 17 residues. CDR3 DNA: TGCGCCAGCAGGCTGGGGTCTAGCGGCAGCTCCTACAATGAGCTGTTCTTC. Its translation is CASRLGSSGSSYNELFF. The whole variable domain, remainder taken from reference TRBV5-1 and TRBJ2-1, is KAGVTQTPRYLIKTRGQQVTLSCSPISGHRSVSWYQQTPGQGLQFLFEYFSETQRNKGNFPGRFSGRQFSNSRSEMNVSTLELGDSALYLCASRLGSSGSSYNELFFGPGTRLTVL.

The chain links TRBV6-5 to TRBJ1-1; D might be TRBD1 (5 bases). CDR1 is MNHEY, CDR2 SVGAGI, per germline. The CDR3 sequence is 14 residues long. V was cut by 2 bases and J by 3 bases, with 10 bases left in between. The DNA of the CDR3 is TGTGCCAGCAGTTACAAGGGAGGGGACACTGAAGCTTTCTTT. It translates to CASSYKGGDTEAFF.

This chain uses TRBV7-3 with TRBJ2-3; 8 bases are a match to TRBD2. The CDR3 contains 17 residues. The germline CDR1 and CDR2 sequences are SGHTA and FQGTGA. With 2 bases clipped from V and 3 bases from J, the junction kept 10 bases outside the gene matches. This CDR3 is CASSLDGGGRGTDTQYF. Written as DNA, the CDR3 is TGTGCCAGCAGCTTAGACGGGGGGGGCCGTGGGACAGATACGCAGTATTTT.

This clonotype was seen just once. The CDR3 DNA is TGTGCCAGCAGCGCTAACAGGGTCCCCTCTGGAAACACCATATATTTT. This encodes CASSANRVPSGNTIYF. J is TRBJ1-3 and V is TRBV4-2, with D possibly TRBD1 on 6 matching bases. The CDR3 covers 16 residues. The V gene's germline CDR1 is LGHNA and CDR2 YNFKEQ. Trimming left V 5 bases short and J 0 bases short, with 14 bases between.

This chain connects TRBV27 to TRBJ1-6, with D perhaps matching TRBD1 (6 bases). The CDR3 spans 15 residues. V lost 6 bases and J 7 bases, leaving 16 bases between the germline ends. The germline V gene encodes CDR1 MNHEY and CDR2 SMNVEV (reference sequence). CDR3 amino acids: CASRGAGQGNSPLHF. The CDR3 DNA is TGTGCCAGCAGGGGGGCGGGCCAAGGAAATTCACCCCTCCACTTT.

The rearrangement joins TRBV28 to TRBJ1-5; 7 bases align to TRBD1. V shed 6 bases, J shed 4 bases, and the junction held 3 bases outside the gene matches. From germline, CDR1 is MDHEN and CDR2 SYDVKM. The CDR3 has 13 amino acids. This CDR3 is CASRGTANQPQHF. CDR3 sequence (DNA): TGTGCCAGCAGAGGGACAGCTAATCAGCCCCAGCATTTT.

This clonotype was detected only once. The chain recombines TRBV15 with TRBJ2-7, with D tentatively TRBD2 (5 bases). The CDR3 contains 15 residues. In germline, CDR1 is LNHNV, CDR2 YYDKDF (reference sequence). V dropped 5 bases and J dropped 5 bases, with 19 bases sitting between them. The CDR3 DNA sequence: TGTGCCACCAGCCGGACGGGGTCCCCTCGCGACGAGCAGTACGTC. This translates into CATSRTGSPRDEQYV.

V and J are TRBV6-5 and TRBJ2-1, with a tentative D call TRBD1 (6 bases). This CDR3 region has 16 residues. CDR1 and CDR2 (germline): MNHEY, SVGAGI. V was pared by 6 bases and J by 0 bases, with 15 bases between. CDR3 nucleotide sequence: TGTGCCAGCAGGCGAGCAGGGGAGAGCTCCTACAATGAGCAGTTCTTC. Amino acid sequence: CASRRAGESSYNEQFF.

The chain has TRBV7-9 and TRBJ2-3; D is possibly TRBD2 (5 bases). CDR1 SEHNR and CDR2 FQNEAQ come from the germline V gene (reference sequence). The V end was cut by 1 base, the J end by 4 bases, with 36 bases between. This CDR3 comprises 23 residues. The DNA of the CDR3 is TGTGCCAGCAGCTTAGAGGATGGAGCGGTCGTGACTGCGTGGGTTCCGAGGCCAGATACGCAGTATTTT. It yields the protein CASSLEDGAVVTAWVPRPDTQYF.

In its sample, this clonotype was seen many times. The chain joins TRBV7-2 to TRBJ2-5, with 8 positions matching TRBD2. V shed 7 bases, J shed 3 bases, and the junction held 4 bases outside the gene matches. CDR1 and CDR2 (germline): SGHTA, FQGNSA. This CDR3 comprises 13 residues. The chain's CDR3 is CASIRGGEETQYF. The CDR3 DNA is TGTGCCAGCATACGGGGGGGAGAAGAGACCCAGTACTTC.

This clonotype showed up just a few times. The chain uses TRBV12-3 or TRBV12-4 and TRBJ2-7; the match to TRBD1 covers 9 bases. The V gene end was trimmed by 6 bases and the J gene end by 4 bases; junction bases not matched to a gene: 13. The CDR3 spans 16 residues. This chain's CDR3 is CASSQIRGQGAYEQYF. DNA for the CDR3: TGTGCCAGCAGCCAAATCAGGGGACAGGGCGCGTACGAGCAGTACTTC.

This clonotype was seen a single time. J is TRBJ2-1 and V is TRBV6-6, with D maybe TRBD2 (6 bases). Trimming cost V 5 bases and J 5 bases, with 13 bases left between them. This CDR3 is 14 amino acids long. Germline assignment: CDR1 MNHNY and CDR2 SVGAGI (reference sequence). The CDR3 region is CASSPPGENNEQFF. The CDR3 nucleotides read TGTGCCAGCAGTCCACCGGGGGAGAACAATGAGCAGTTCTTC.

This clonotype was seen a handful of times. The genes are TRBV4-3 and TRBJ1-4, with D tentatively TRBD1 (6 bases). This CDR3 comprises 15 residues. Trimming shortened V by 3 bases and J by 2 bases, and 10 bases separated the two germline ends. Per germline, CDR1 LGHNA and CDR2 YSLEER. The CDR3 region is CASSHTGRTNEKLFF. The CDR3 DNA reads TGCGCCAGCAGCCACACAGGGAGGACTAATGAAAAACTGTTTTTT.

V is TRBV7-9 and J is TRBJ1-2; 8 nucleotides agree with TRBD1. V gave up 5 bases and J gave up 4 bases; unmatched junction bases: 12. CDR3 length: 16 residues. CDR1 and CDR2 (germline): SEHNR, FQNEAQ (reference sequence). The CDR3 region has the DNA TGTGCCAGCAGCAAAGCCGGGGACAGGACCTTCTATGGCTACACCTTC. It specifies CASSKAGDRTFYGYTF.

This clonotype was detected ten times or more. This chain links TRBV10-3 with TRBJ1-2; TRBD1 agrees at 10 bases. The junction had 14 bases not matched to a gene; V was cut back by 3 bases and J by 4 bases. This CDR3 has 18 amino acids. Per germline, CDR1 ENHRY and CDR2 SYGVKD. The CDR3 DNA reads TGTGCCATCAGTGACACGGGGACAGGGGATGAGGATGGCTATGGCTACACCTTC. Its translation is CAISDTGTGDEDGYGYTF.

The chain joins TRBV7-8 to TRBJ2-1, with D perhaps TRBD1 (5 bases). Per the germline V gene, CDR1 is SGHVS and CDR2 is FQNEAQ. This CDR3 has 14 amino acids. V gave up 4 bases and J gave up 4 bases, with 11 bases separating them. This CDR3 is CASSSQTEYNEQFF. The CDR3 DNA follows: TGTGCCAGCAGCTCCCAGACAGAGTACAATGAGCAGTTCTTC.